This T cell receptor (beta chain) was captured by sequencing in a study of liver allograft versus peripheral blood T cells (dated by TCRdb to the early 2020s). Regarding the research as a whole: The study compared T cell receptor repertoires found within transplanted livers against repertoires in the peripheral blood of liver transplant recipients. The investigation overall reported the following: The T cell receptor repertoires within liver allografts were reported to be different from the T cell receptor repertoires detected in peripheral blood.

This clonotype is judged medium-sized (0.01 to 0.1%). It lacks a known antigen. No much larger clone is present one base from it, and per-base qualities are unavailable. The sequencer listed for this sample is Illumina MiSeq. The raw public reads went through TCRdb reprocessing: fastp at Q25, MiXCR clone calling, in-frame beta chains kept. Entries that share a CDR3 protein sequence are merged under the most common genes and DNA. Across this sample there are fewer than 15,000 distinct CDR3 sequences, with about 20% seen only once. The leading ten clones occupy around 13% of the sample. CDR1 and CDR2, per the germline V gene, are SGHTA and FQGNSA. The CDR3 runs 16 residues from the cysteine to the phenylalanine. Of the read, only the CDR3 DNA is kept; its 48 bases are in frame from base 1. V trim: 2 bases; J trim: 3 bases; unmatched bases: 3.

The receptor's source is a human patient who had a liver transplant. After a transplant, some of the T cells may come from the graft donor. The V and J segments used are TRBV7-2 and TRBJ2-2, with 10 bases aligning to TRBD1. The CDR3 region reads CASSLWGTGDTGELFF. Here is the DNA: TGTGCCAGCAGCTTATGGGGGACAGGGGACACCGGGGAGCTGTTTTTT.